A single sample gave rise to the 27 T cell receptor beta chains below, sequenced in a study of blood T cells in healthy people across ages. Primed by a sample-barcoded 5' primer and a J-beta primer mix, a second PCR proceeded for roughly 7 to 12 cycles. TCRdb passed the 5' RACE reads through MiXCR, listing each CDR3 protein once. The table has more than 650,000 distinct CDR3 sequences, about 48% seen once; the top ten hold about 38%. The sequenced sample was blood. These receptors were collected from a man older than 75 in good health.

Points on this clonotype: No DNA is shown, since the ends of the CDR3 on it are uncertain; the CDR3 is the one TCRdb lists. The chain's CDR3 is CNYSCLMEVYEQYF. The chain carries TRBV5-1 and TRBJ2-7; the table's D call TRBD1 went unverified against the DNA. The CDR3 has 14 amino acids, counting both end residues. Germline loops: CDR1 SGHRS, CDR2 YFSETQ.

The genes are TRBV6-6 and TRBJ2-7, with D possibly being TRBD1 (5 bases). Germline CDR1 is MNHNY and CDR2 is SVGAGI (reference sequence). V lost 5 bases, J lost 2 bases, and 10 bases lay in between. CDR3 length: 13 amino acids. The CDR3 bases are TGTGCCAGCAGTCGCAGGGTGGCCTACGAGCAGTACTTC. This encodes CASSRRVAYEQYF.

J is TRBJ2-1 and V is TRBV6-1, with 12 bases matching TRBD2. With 0 bases clipped from V and 9 bases from J, the junction kept 9 bases outside the gene matches. Germline assignment: CDR1 MNHNS and CDR2 SASEGT. The CDR3 spans 17 residues. The CDR3 DNA follows: TGTGCCAGCAGTGAAGCGCGGCTAGCGGGAGGGCTTAGTGAGCAGTTCTTC. Its protein product is CASSEARLAGGLSEQFF.

The J gene is TRBJ2-1, the V gene TRBV7-3; no clear D. The CDR3 extends over 13 amino acids. The V end lost 5 bases, the J end lost 9 bases, and 14 bases lay between the germline ends. From germline, CDR1 is SGHTA and CDR2 FQGTGA. The CDR3 loop reads CASSREARREQFF. The CDR3 nucleotides are TGTGCCAGCAGCCGTGAGGCTCGCCGTGAGCAGTTCTTC.

The J gene is TRBJ2-7, the V gene TRBV20-1, with 12 bases aligning to TRBD2. The J segment lost 5 bases and the V segment lost 6 bases, leaving 11 bases of the junction unmatched. CDR3 size: 15 residues. The germline gives CDR1 DFQATT, CDR2 SNEGSKA (reference sequence). DNA for the CDR3: TGCAGTGCCCTTTACCCGACTAGCGGGAGCCACGAGCAGTACTTC. It specifies CSALYPTSGSHEQYF.

This chain connects TRBV20-1 to TRBJ2-7, with 9 bases that match TRBD2. Germline lookup yields CDR1 DFQATT and CDR2 SNEGSKA (reference sequence). The V gene end was trimmed by 6 bases and the J gene end by 3 bases; junction bases not matched to a gene: 9. This CDR3 comprises 14 residues. The CDR3 sequence is CSARGASGVYEQYF. The CDR3 DNA reads TGCAGTGCCCGGGGGGCTAGCGGGGTCTACGAGCAGTACTTC.

This clonotype was seen only a few times. This sequence joins TRBV13 and TRBJ1-2; tentatively, D is TRBD1 (6 bases). V shed 1 base and J shed 7 bases, with 7 bases lying between them. From germline, CDR1 is PRHDT and CDR2 FYEKMQ (reference sequence). This CDR3 spans 12 amino acids. CDR3 nucleotide sequence: TGTGCCAGCAGCTTAGAGACAGGTGGCTACACCTTC. Its translation: CASSLETGGYTF.

This clonotype was detected a few times. This sequence joins TRBV5-1 and TRBJ2-1, with D hard to call. The V end was cut by 2 bases, the J end by 7 bases, with 7 bases between. The length of the CDR3 is 12 residues. Per germline, CDR1 SGHRS and CDR2 YFSETQ. The CDR3 sequence: CASSFMWNEQFF. The DNA of the CDR3 is TGCGCCAGCAGCTTTATGTGGAATGAGCAGTTCTTC.

The chain uses TRBV20-1 and TRBJ1-2; D is unclear. V lost 4 bases to trimming and J lost 6 bases, with 21 bases between them. The CDR3 has 15 amino acids. The germline V gene has CDR1 DFQATT and CDR2 SNEGSKA (reference sequence). CDR3: CSATEAAVRDDGYTF. The CDR3, as DNA: TGCAGTGCTACTGAAGCGGCGGTTAGAGACGATGGCTACACCTTC.

This chain links TRBV5-1 with TRBJ1-5; possible D gene TRBD1, 5 bases. Germline CDR1 and CDR2: SGHRS and YFSETQ. The CDR3 is 13 residues long. V gave up 5 bases and J gave up 4 bases, with 10 bases separating them. The CDR3 DNA sequence: TGCGCCAGCAGTTGGGACTGGAATCAGCCCCAGCATTTT. It translates to CASSWDWNQPQHF. Full variable domain (missing parts from reference TRBV5-1 and TRBJ1-5): KAGVTQTPRYLIKTRGQQVTLSCSPISGHRSVSWYQQTPGQGLQFLFEYFSETQRNKGNFPGRFSGRQFSNSRSEMNVSTLELGDSALYLCASSWDWNQPQHFGDGTRLSIL.

This clonotype was counted a few times. CDR3 in DNA: TGTGCCAGCAGTGAATGGGCCCAAGAGACCCAGTACTTC. Translated: CASSEWAQETQYF. V gene TRBV25-1 combines with J gene TRBJ2-5; no clear D. CDR3 length equals 13 residues. Trimming removed 1 base at V and 1 base at J, with 4 bases between. Germline loops: CDR1 MGHDK, CDR2 SYGVNS.

V gene TRBV20-1 combines with J gene TRBJ2-7; D is undetermined. The CDR3 extends over 14 amino acids. CDR1 and CDR2 from the germline V gene are DFQATT and SNEGSKA (reference sequence). V gave up 0 bases and J gave up 7 bases, with 16 bases separating them. CDR3 loop: CSARDLRSVQEQYF. Here the CDR3 DNA reads TGCAGTGCTAGAGATTTACGGAGTGTTCAGGAGCAGTACTTC.

The rearrangement uses TRBV9 and TRBJ1-1; 9 positions match TRBD1. The CDR3 contains 15 residues. CDR1 SGDLS and CDR2 YYNGEE come from the germline V gene. The J segment lost 6 bases and the V segment lost 4 bases, leaving 10 bases of the junction unmatched. The CDR3 region is CASSQPGTGRPEAFF. CDR3 sequence (DNA): TGTGCCAGCAGCCAACCCGGGACAGGGAGGCCTGAAGCTTTCTTT.

The chain carries TRBV30 and TRBJ2-5; D is ambiguous. Germline loops: CDR1 GTSNPN, CDR2 SVGIG (reference sequence). The CDR3 runs 13 residues. Deletions cut 4 bases from V and 2 bases from J, with 11 bases between. The CDR3: CAWTLGSQETQYF. CDR3 in DNA: TGTGCCTGGACCCTGGGTTCTCAAGAGACCCAGTACTTC.

This sequence joins TRBV20-1 and TRBJ2-7; TRBD2 matches at 8 bases. V was clipped by 6 bases and J by 2 bases; unmatched bases: 12. The CDR3 runs 15 residues. Germline CDR1 reads DFQATT; CDR2 reads SNEGSKA (reference sequence). DNA for the CDR3: TGCAGTGCCCCCTCCCCGAGCGGGGGAACCTACGAGCAGTACTTC. Translation gives CSAPSPSGGTYEQYF.

This chain connects TRBV7-2 to TRBJ2-2; a weak D match, TRBD2 (6 bases). V was trimmed by 7 bases and J by 6 bases, leaving 12 bases between them. CDR3 length: 13 amino acids. Germline values: CDR1 SGHTA, CDR2 FQGNSA. CDR3 in amino acids: CASTNRRAGELFF. CDR3 bases: TGTGCCAGCACCAATCGGAGGGCCGGGGAGCTGTTTTTT.

V usage is TRBV14 and J usage is TRBJ2-3, with D tentatively TRBD2 (5 bases). The CDR3 totals 14 residues. V dropped 1 base and J dropped 7 bases, with 12 bases sitting between them. CDR1 SGHDN and CDR2 FVKESK come from the germline V gene. The CDR3 sequence is CASSQGRGTHTQYF. The DNA of the CDR3 is TGTGCCAGCAGCCAAGGCCGGGGAACACATACGCAGTATTTT.

V and J are TRBV4-1 and TRBJ2-4; 9 nucleotides agree with TRBD2. The J call could be wrong; TRBJ2-7 is a better fit for the DNA end. The V gene's germline CDR1 is MGHRA and CDR2 YSYEKL. The CDR3 runs to 16 residues. DNA for the CDR3: TGCGCCAGCAGCCAAGATCCCGCGGGAGGGCCCCGCGAGCAGTACTTC. Protein: CASSQDPAGGPREQYF.

Written as DNA, the CDR3 is TGTGCCAGCAGTGGGTCAACTAACTATGGCTACACCTTC. Amino acids: CASSGSTNYGYTF. The chain links TRBV11-1 to TRBJ1-2; D is uncertain. CDR3 length: 13 residues. Germline CDR1 reads SGHAT; CDR2 reads FQDESV (reference sequence). Trimming took off 6 bases at V and 0 bases at J, with 8 bases between the two ends.

The chain carries TRBV24-1 and TRBJ2-1; weak D call: TRBD2 (5 bases). V was clipped by 0 bases and J by 9 bases, with 14 bases between them. This CDR3 has 15 amino acids. Germline V gives CDR1 KGHDR, CDR2 SFDVKD. CDR3 loop: CATSDLQAGFSEQFF. Here the CDR3 DNA reads TGTGCCACCAGTGATTTGCAGGCGGGTTTTAGTGAGCAGTTCTTC.

This chain links TRBV20-1 with TRBJ2-7; TRBD1 matches 10 bases. The germline V gene encodes CDR1 DFQATT and CDR2 SNEGSKA (reference sequence). The CDR3 totals 13 residues. V lost 6 bases to trimming and J lost 2 bases; unmatched junction nucleotides: 4. CDR3 nucleotides: TGCAGTGCCCCCGGGACAGGGGCCTACGAGCAGTACTTC. Its protein product is CSAPGTGAYEQYF.

This chain links TRBV3-1 with TRBJ2-1, with D tentatively TRBD2 (6 bases). CDR3 size: 12 residues. The ends were cut back, 2 bases at V and 13 bases at J, with 12 bases in the middle. CDR1 and CDR2 (germline): LGHDT, YNNKEL (reference sequence). The DNA for the CDR3 is TGTGCCAGCAGCCAATCAGGAGGGACCCAGTTCTTC. As protein: CASSQSGGTQFF.

The J gene is TRBJ2-7, the V gene TRBV11-2; tentatively, D is TRBD1 or TRBD2 (5 bases each). This CDR3 is built from 13 residues. The V and J ends lost 1 base and 6 bases respectively, with 10 bases between them. CDR1 and CDR2 (germline): SGHAT, FQNNGV. CDR3 in DNA: TGTGCCAGCAGCTTAGCATGGGGGAGCGAGCAGTACTTC. This encodes CASSLAWGSEQYF.

This rearrangement joins TRBV18 to TRBJ2-7; TRBD1 or TRBD2 may be the D gene (5 bases each). Trimming left V 6 bases short and J 4 bases short, with 16 bases between. The CDR3 is 14 residues long. Looked up from germline, CDR1 is KGHSH and CDR2 is LQKENI. CDR3 sequence (DNA): TGTGCCAGCTCCCTCACGGGACCCGATTACGAGCAGTACTTC. Amino acid sequence: CASSLTGPDYEQYF.

The chain couples TRBV7-2 to TRBJ1-2, with TRBD1 matching 7 bases. The V gene end was trimmed by 3 bases and the J gene end by 4 bases; junction bases not matched to a gene: 8. This CDR3 has 15 amino acids. CDR1 and CDR2 from the germline V gene are SGHTA and FQGNSA. CDR3 nucleotides: TGTGCCAGCAGCTTCCCCGACAGGGATGGCTATGGCTACACCTTC. Translated: CASSFPDRDGYGYTF. The variable domain in full, with the rest retrieved from reference TRBV7-2 and TRBJ1-2, is GAGVSQSPSNKVTEKGKDVELRCDPISGHTALYWYRQSLGQGLEFLIYFQGNSAPDKSGLPSDRFSAERTGGSVSTLTIQRTQQEDSAVYLCASSFPDRDGYGYTFGSGTRLTVV.

This clonotype has only one observation. The chain carries TRBV5-5 and TRBJ2-1; 10 bases match TRBD2. Germline CDR1 reads SGHKS; CDR2 reads YYEKEE (reference sequence). The CDR3 runs to 15 residues. With V trimmed by 7 bases and J by 4 bases, 8 bases remained unmatched. CDR3 sequence reads: CASGSGLASYNEQFF. CDR3 bases: TGTGCCAGCGGTTCGGGACTAGCGTCATACAATGAGCAGTTCTTC.

This clonotype has more than one count but fewer than ten. The genes are TRBV27 and TRBJ2-5, with 8 bases matching TRBD1. Looked up from germline, CDR1 is MNHEY and CDR2 is SMNVEV (reference sequence). The CDR3 loop spans 16 amino acids. V dropped 5 bases and J dropped 6; count of bases not matched to a gene: 14. DNA for the CDR3: TGTGCCAGCAGTGGCACCTCGACAGGGGCAAAGAAGACCCAGTACTTC. This encodes CASSGTSTGAKKTQYF.